This entry concerns a single T cell receptor (beta chain). Trimming shortened V by 1 base and J by 1 base, and 7 bases separated the two germline ends. Germline CDR1 is GTSNPN and CDR2 is SVGIG (reference sequence). The CDR3 has 13 amino acids. TCRdb's copy holds only in-frame clones and misses some; the assay was immunoSEQ multiplex PCR. The sample yields more than 400,000 clones, 80% to 90% seen once. This sample is part of a study of blood T cell repertoires in COVID-19. The sample comprised peripheral blood. The V gene is TRBV30, the J gene TRBJ1-1; D is uncertain. The source is a human donor in a cohort sampled during active COVID-19. CDR3: CAWSAQENTEAFF. The CDR3 DNA reads as TGTGCCTGGAGTGCTCAGGAGAACACTGAAGCTTTCTTT.